This TCR beta chain originates from a study of blood T cells in healthy people across ages. Study-level findings and limits: TCR beta diversity per million T cells fell roughly linearly with age. Whereas aged donors had fewer naive CD4+ cells, long-lived donors had more of them and higher diversity. Unsorted PBMC material precluded a definitive naive versus antigen-experienced comparison.

The CDR3 length is 12 residues. J gave up 14 bases and V 6 bases, and 8 bases lay outside the gene matches. CDR1 is SEHNR, CDR2 FQNEAQ, per germline (reference sequence). About this clonotype: No antigen is known for it.

The authors ran a second PCR of 7 to 11 cycles using a sample-barcoded 5' primer and a J-beta primer mix. Carrying 12 random nucleotides, a template-switch adaptor labeled each individual cDNA molecule. TCRdb independently ran MiXCR on the 5' RACE reads; one entry per CDR3 protein. The repertoire holds approximately 580,000 distinct CDR3 sequences, with less than 25% as singletons. The data were also submitted as part of a second study, on T cells of mothers and their children.

The sequencing input was blood. This chain joins TRBV7-9 and TRBJ2-1; 9 positions match TRBD2. The TCR was taken from a boy younger than 18 in good health. CDR3 in DNA: TGTGCCAGCAGACCGAGCGGGGGGTCGGAGTTCTTC. The encoded protein is CASRPSGGSEFF.